This T cell receptor beta chain appears in the sequencing data of a study of shared clonotypes between healthy human individuals. Study details: The plates for each donor numbered three CD4 naive, three CD4 memory, two CD8 naive and one CD8 memory. Overall study findings and caveats: The study found about 5% of naive CD4 clonotypes shared across a handful of donors.

Germline CDR1 is MGHRA and CDR2 is YSYEKL. V gave up 8 bases and J gave up 5 bases; unmatched junction bases: 17. The CDR3 consists of 17 residues. CD45RO-negative, CCR7-selected cells formed the naive CD8 fraction, which excluded terminally differentiated effector memory CD45RA+ cells. Of note for this clone: No antigen is known for it.

A deep-level run was used for the assay. Clones were read by immunoSEQ multiplex PCR, and TCRdb kept only the in-frame ones, dropping some. The sample holds more than 2 million clones, 93% seen once. The rearrangement uses TRBV4-1 and TRBJ1-1; 10 nucleotides agree with TRBD1. The sequence came from a man aged 18 to 29 in good health. Some clones in this sample may be carry-over from other donors' samples. Material for sequencing was naive CD8+ T cells from PBMCs. CDR3 sequence reads: CASRPDRGHLLETEAFF. In nucleotides, the CDR3 is TGCGCCAGCCGACCCGACAGGGGGCATCTCTTGGAGACTGAAGCTTTCTTT.